This T cell receptor (beta chain) was sequenced during a study of regulatory T cells in long-lasting Graves disease (dated by TCRdb to about 2021). About the investigation overall: To count as having persistent Graves' disease, a patient had to have received antithyroid drug treatment for over 5 years with TSH receptor autoantibodies remaining persistently positive. A total of around 35 samples underwent TCR sequencing, from about 13 patients with persistent Graves' disease and 20 or so patients with newly diagnosed Graves' disease. Antithyroid drugs had been taken for approximately ten years on average by persistent Graves' disease patients in the clinical cohort. The study took place in China and was registered as a clinical trial. Peripheral blood TCR sequencing and RNA sequencing compared persistent Graves' disease patients with newly diagnosed Graves' disease patients. Results and caveats for the whole study, not just this receptor: Compared with newly diagnosed patients, patients with persistent Graves' disease had lower TCR Shannon entropy and fewer highly expanded clones, which suggests clonal expansion. Patients with persistent disease shared more public clonotypes (around 2,700) than newly diagnosed patients did (around 930). Persistent disease showed preferential use of TRBV28, TRBJ1-2 and TRBJ2-5, whereas newly diagnosed disease favored TRBV20-1 and TRBJ2-1. Peripheral blood alone was examined, since thyroid tissue, which constituted the primary lesion, could not be accessed. The small sample size was acknowledged by the authors as a limitation that may reduce accuracy. Sequencing and analysis were restricted to the TCR beta chain.

The library was obtained by multiplex PCR. For sequencing, an Illumina HiSeq 4000 was employed. iRepertoire HTBI primers and Arm-PCR amplification of CDR3 regions were used to construct TCR beta libraries. Before sequencing, the PCR products went through gel purification. Under the source paper's analysis protocol: Gene usage analysis of CDR3 amino acid clonotypes relied on the roughly 64 TRBV and 14 TRBJ segments identified across samples. COPE and FqMerger were used to merge the filtered high-quality paired reads into contigs. BLAST was used to align contigs to IMGT TRBV, TRBD and TRBJ reference genes, and CDR3 was defined according to IMGT. Highly expanded clones were defined as clonotypes with a frequency above 0.1%. Repertoire diversity was measured by Shannon entropy, and V-J evenness by the Gini coefficient. Clonotypes shared by more than one individual were considered public. Using fastp at Q25 and MiXCR, TCRdb reprocessed the public reads and kept productive beta chains. CDR3 protein duplicates are merged, each entry listing the most common genes and DNA. The V and J calls reflect TCRdb's pipeline rather than the authors' work. The sample yields roughly 500,000 distinct CDR3 sequences; around a fifth were counted once. In total, the top ten clones hold less than 9% of the sample.

This clonotype was detected many times. Its antigen target is currently unknown. The record has no base qualities; no much larger clone is one base away. Its CDR3 holds 13 amino acids, cysteine through phenylalanine. The kept DNA is CDR3 alone, 39 bases in frame from the first base. V lost 2 bases and J lost 4 bases, and the count of bases not matched to a germline gene is 2. From the germline V gene, CDR1 is SQVTM and CDR2 is ANQGSEA. Interpreted using the paper, the time point label stands for: persistent/refractory GD, antithyroid drugs over 5 years with positive TRAb. For both TCR sequencing and RNA sequencing, RNA was extracted from PBMCs in TRIzol. The diagnosis of Graves' disease followed American Thyroid Association guidelines. The patients came from an endocrinology department in Xi'an, China. Each patient gave around 9.2 milliliters of peripheral blood, collected in an EDTA anticoagulant tube. Ficoll Paque Plus density gradient separation was used to isolate PBMCs, and no further T cell sorting was done. An Agilent 2100 Bioanalyzer and agarose gel were used to check RNA quality, while a NanoDrop 2000 measured RNA concentration.

The sequence joins TRBV29-1 to TRBJ2-7, with TRBD2 identical over 10 junction bases. Sequenced material: peripheral blood mononuclear cells (PBMCs), taken when the disease was refractory, from a patient treated with antithyroid drugs. The sequence was obtained from a female donor with Graves disease. The nucleotide sequence reads TGCAGCGTTGAAATAGCGGGAGGATACGAGCAGTACTTC. Its product reads: CSVEIAGGYEQYF.